This TCR beta chain was identified during a study of cytomegalovirus exposure and HLA in healthy donors. Study results and caveats: Productive status was seen about 87% or about 30% of the time for most TCR beta V segments in an earlier analysis. The study recorded 164 TCR beta chains that were cytomegalovirus-associated. Analyses of presence/absence relied on an assumption of roughly uniform sequencing depth across donors.

A note on this clone: Antigen: not known.

PCR amplification relied on 60 Vbeta primers (plus 13 Jbeta primers). This table comes from immunoSEQ multiplex PCR, and its TCRdb copy is limited to in-frame clones, with some not included. The sample lists some 180,000 clones; roughly 81% were seen once. V gave up 0 bases and J gave up 2 bases, with 11 bases separating them. Per the germline V gene, CDR1 is MNHEY and CDR2 is SMNVEV (reference sequence). The CDR3 is 15 amino acids. The chain links TRBV27 to TRBJ2-7; D might be TRBD2 (5 bases). The clonotype comes from a young man in good health and CMV-seropositive. The sample was PBMCs. This CDR3 reads CASSLSSGSAYEQYV. The DNA for the CDR3 is TGTGCCAGCAGTTTATCTAGTGGGAGTGCCTACGAGCAGTACGTC.